This entry describes one T cell receptor beta chain. The missing conserved phenylalanine or tryptophan at the end of this CDR3 makes a read error likely. The data belong to a study of T cell repertoires in cytomegalovirus infection. The wider study: Matching HLA type, along with CMV infection, was indicated by public TCR beta signatures.

TCRdb recomputed calls from the reads with MiXCR, one row per CDR3 protein. The table lists almost 550,000 distinct CDR3 sequences, more than 15% of them singletons. The CDR3 runs to 11 residues. V was cut by 3 bases and J by 7 bases, with 6 bases left in between. Sequenced input: CD8+ T cells from PBMCs. This TCR derives from a human donor in good health (CMV status not recorded). Some clones in this sample may be carry-over from other donors' samples. The chain combines TRBV12-3 or TRBV12-4 with TRBJ1-2; D not resolved. The CDR3 loop reads CASSLGRGYTL. CDR3 DNA: TGTGCCAGCAGTTTGGGTCGTGGCTACACCCTC.